Listed below are T cell receptor beta chains from one sample, sequenced in a study of T cell repertoires in cytomegalovirus infection. TCRdb re-derived calls from the reads in MiXCR, one entry per CDR3 protein. The sample contains about 450,000 distinct CDR3 sequences, roughly 31% of which appear only once. The sequenced sample consisted of PBMCs. These receptors all stem from a human donor in good health (CMV status not recorded). Some clones in this sample may be carry-over from other donors' samples. Both conserved end residues are part of each CDR3. The D gene is left open where the match is weak. Part of the rows lack a size; the others show once, few, many or a class for expanded clones.

TRBV6-6,.,TRBJ1-1,few,CASRPEMNTEAFF,TGTGCCAGCAGACCCGAAATGAACACTGAAGCTTTCTTT
TRBV25-1,.,TRBJ1-6,.,CASSESRGRRGNSPLHF,TGTGCCAGCAGTGAATCAAGGGGCAGGCGGGGTAATTCACCCCTCCACTTT
TRBV14,TRBD1,TRBJ1-4,few,CASSPRDRIYSTNEKLFF,TGTGCCAGCAGCCCACGGGACAGGATCTATTCAACTAATGAAAAACTGTTTTTT
TRBV19,.,TRBJ1-1,few,CASSPLASFNTEAFF,TGTGCCAGTAGTCCCCTGGCCAGTTTTAACACTGAAGCTTTCTTT
TRBV7-9,TRBD2,TRBJ2-7,few,CASSEVAGGRYEQYF,TGTGCCAGCAGTGAAGTAGCGGGGGGTCGCTACGAGCAGTACTTC
TRBV5-6,TRBD2,TRBJ2-1,few,CASSLLAGLREQFF,TGTGCCAGCAGCTTACTAGCGGGGCTACGGGAGCAGTTCTTC
TRBV14,.,TRBJ1-2,few,CASSQSGGRVYGYTF,TGTGCCAGCAGCCAAAGTGGGGGTCGTGTCTATGGCTACACCTTC
TRBV7-9,.,TRBJ1-1,.,CASSPQQRRGTEAFF,TGTGCCAGCAGCCCCCAGCAAAGAAGAGGCACTGAAGCTTTCTTT
TRBV10-3,TRBD1,TRBJ2-3,many,CAISERQGPTTDTQYF,TGTGCCATCAGCGAACGACAGGGACCCACCACAGATACGCAGTATTTT
TRBV10-3,.,TRBJ1-4,many,CAISDGANEKLFF,TGTGCCATCAGCGATGGAGCAAATGAAAAACTGTTTTTT
TRBV7-8,TRBD2,TRBJ2-7,many,CASSLGDYTNEQYF,TGTGCCAGCAGCTTAGGGGACTATACCAACGAGCAGTACTTC
TRBV4-3,.,TRBJ1-4,few,CASSQGRGSEKLFF,TGCGCCAGCAGCCAAGGGAGGGGGAGTGAAAAACTGTTTTTT
TRBV4-2,.,TRBJ1-1,.,CASSQDRYSEAFF,TGTGCCAGCAGCCAAGACAGGTATTCTGAAGCTTTCTTT
TRBV2,TRBD1,TRBJ2-7,many,CASSRDRAYEQYF,TGTGCCAGCAGCCGGGACAGAGCCTACGAGCAGTACTTC
TRBV5-1,TRBD2,TRBJ2-3,few,CASSLGDLPGGTQYF,TGCGCCAGCAGCTTGGGGGACCTCCCGGGAGGTACGCAGTATTTT
TRBV27,.,TRBJ2-3,many,CASSSQSGIPDTQYF,TGTGCCAGCAGTTCCCAATCAGGGATCCCAGATACGCAGTATTTT
TRBV5-1,TRBD1,TRBJ1-1,.,CASSRDRDLATEAFF,TGCGCCAGCAGCCGGGACAGGGACCTCGCCACTGAAGCTTTCTTT
TRBV5-1,.,TRBJ1-3,.,CASSQDPSSGNTIYF,TGCGCCAGCAGCCAGGACCCCAGCTCTGGAAACACCATATATTTT
TRBV7-6,.,TRBJ2-7,few,CASSLAREYEQYF,TGTGCCAGCAGCTTAGCCAGGGAGTACGAGCAGTACTTC
TRBV6-6,.,TRBJ1-2,.,CASRPTGTQPGYTF,TGTGCCAGCAGACCGACCGGGACCCAACCTGGCTACACCTTC
TRBV7-2,TRBD2,TRBJ2-3,.,CASSFRLAGGGLDTQYF,TGTGCCAGCAGCTTTCGACTAGCGGGGGGGGGGTTAGATACGCAGTATTTT
TRBV2,.,TRBJ2-7,few,CASSGSVGYEQYF,TGTGCCAGCAGTGGTTCAGTGGGATACGAGCAGTACTTC
TRBV12-3/TRBV12-4,.,TRBJ1-3,.,CASSLAVDSGNTIYF,TGTGCCAGCAGTTTAGCAGTGGACAGTGGAAACACCATATATTTT
TRBV6-5,TRBD1,TRBJ1-1,few,CASRTDRGPMNTEAFF,TGTGCCAGCAGAACGGACAGGGGGCCTATGAACACTGAAGCTTTCTTT
TRBV6-1,.,TRBJ2-3,.,CASSYAGLPTDTQYF,TGTGCCAGCAGTTATGCGGGGCTCCCCACAGATACGCAGTATTTT
TRBV28,.,TRBJ2-1,.,CASRTRDGKKGNEQFF,TGTGCCAGTCGTACCCGGGACGGGAAGAAGGGGAATGAGCAGTTCTTC
TRBV7-2,.,TRBJ2-3,many,CASSLNGPITDTQYF,TGTGCCAGCAGCTTAAACGGCCCCATCACAGATACGCAGTATTTT
TRBV28,TRBD1,TRBJ2-7,few,CASEPGQGYEQYF,TGTGCCAGCGAACCGGGACAGGGGTACGAGCAGTACTTC
TRBV7-2,.,TRBJ1-1,many,CASSYGRANTEAFF,TGTGCCAGCAGCTACGGCAGGGCTAACACTGAAGCTTTCTTT
TRBV12-3/TRBV12-4,TRBD1,TRBJ1-2,many,CASSLGNRGHVDYGYTF,TGTGCCAGCAGTTTAGGAAACAGGGGGCATGTAGACTATGGCTACACCTTC
TRBV19,.,TRBJ2-1,.,CASSKGGGSYNEQFF,TGTGCCAGTAGTAAAGGGGGGGGCTCCTACAATGAGCAGTTCTTC
TRBV9,.,TRBJ1-5,.,CASSVGGSAGQPQHF,TGTGCCAGCAGCGTGGGAGGTTCTGCGGGTCAGCCCCAGCATTTT
TRBV6-2/TRBV6-3,.,TRBJ2-7,few,CASSQRQTYEQYF,TGTGCCAGCAGTCAGCGACAGACCTACGAGCAGTACTTC
TRBV4-1,.,TRBJ1-4,.,CASSQEEHVNEKLFF,TGCGCCAGCAGCCAAGAGGAGCACGTTAATGAAAAACTGTTTTTT
TRBV7-9,.,TRBJ1-1,few,CASSLRGAGTEAFF,TGTGCCAGCAGCTTACGGGGCGCTGGCACTGAAGCTTTCTTT
TRBV7-6,TRBD2,TRBJ2-7,.,CASSHGLGGEQYF,TGTGCCAGCAGCCATGGACTAGGCGGCGAGCAGTACTTC
TRBV20-1,.,TRBJ1-1,few,CSAREVGGNTEAFF,TGCAGTGCTAGAGAGGTGGGGGGGAACACTGAAGCTTTCTTT
TRBV27,TRBD1,TRBJ1-4,.,CASRPDRGGPNEKLFF,TGTGCCAGCAGGCCAGACAGGGGAGGTCCTAATGAAAAACTGTTTTTT
TRBV2,.,TRBJ2-6,few,CASSEMGAGANVLTF,TGTGCCAGCAGTGAGATGGGGGCTGGGGCCAACGTCCTGACTTTC
TRBV7-9,.,TRBJ2-7,few,CASSLVAGHEQYF,TGTGCCAGCAGCTTAGTTGCTGGGCACGAGCAGTACTTC
TRBV28,.,TRBJ1-2,.,CSRTYLGGRVYTF,TGTTCCAGAACCTATCTAGGAGGTCGAGTCTACACCTTC
TRBV6-8,TRBD2,TRBJ2-1,few,CASSYSSGGGYNEQFF,TGTGCCAGCAGTTACTCTAGCGGGGGGGGTTACAATGAGCAGTTCTTC
TRBV28,TRBD1,TRBJ1-4,many,CASSLDRDGEKLFF,TGTGCCAGCAGTTTGGACAGGGATGGGGAAAAACTGTTTTTT
TRBV28,.,TRBJ1-2,.,CASSISGQKNYGYTF,TGTGCCAGCAGTATCTCGGGACAAAAGAACTATGGCTACACCTTC
TRBV7-6,.,TRBJ2-1,.,CASSLDLGSYNEQFF,TGTGCCAGCAGCTTAGACTTGGGCTCCTACAATGAGCAGTTCTTC
TRBV19,.,TRBJ2-5,many,CASSMNRQETQYF,TGTGCCAGTAGTATGAACCGGCAAGAGACCCAGTACTTC
TRBV4-2,.,TRBJ2-3,.,CASSQEASGTDTQYF,TGTGCCAGCAGCCAAGAGGCTAGCGGCACAGATACGCAGTATTTT
TRBV6-6,.,TRBJ2-1,few,CASSYDRMGHNEQFF,TGTGCCAGCAGTTACGACAGGATGGGACACAATGAGCAGTTCTTC
TRBV11-2,.,TRBJ1-3,.,CASHEGSGNTIYF,TGTGCCAGCCACGAGGGGTCCGGAAACACCATATATTTT
TRBV13,TRBD2,TRBJ2-1,.,CASSWTSGGAVDEQFF,TGTGCCAGCAGCTGGACTAGCGGGGGGGCGGTAGATGAGCAGTTCTTC
TRBV6-1,TRBD1,TRBJ2-3,many,CARCSGGEATQYF,TGTGCCAGATGCTCAGGGGGCGAAGCAACGCAGTATTTT
TRBV9,TRBD2,TRBJ2-1,.,CASSVIGGSSGGDLNEQFF,TGTGCCAGCAGCGTAATTGGCGGGTCTAGCGGGGGGGATCTAAATGAGCAGTTCTTC
TRBV27,.,TRBJ1-1,.,CASSPGAGKMNTEAFF,TGTGCCAGCTCCCCCGGGGCGGGAAAAATGAACACTGAAGCTTTCTTT
TRBV5-1,.,TRBJ2-6,few,CASSLVRGATGANVLTF,TGCGCCAGCAGCTTGGTAAGGGGGGCGACTGGGGCCAACGTCCTGACTTTC
TRBV7-6,TRBD2,TRBJ2-3,few,CASSSTGTSPDTQYF,TGTGCCAGCAGCTCAACCGGGACTAGCCCAGATACGCAGTATTTT
TRBV20-1,.,TRBJ2-3,.,CSAMDSGTDTQYF,TGCAGTGCTATGGACAGTGGCACAGATACGCAGTATTTT
TRBV15,.,TRBJ1-1,.,CATSRARRVDTEAFF,TGTGCCACCAGCAGAGCGAGAAGGGTGGACACTGAAGCTTTCTTT